Listed here are 25 T cell receptor beta chains from one sample, sequenced in a study of cytomegalovirus exposure and HLA in healthy donors. The PCR used 60 Vbeta and 13 Jbeta primers. The repertoire was sequenced with immunoSEQ multiplex PCR; TCRdb's copy has only in-frame clones and lacks some. The sample has 100,000 to 150,000 clones, less than 80% seen once. The sequencing sample was made of PBMCs. Every receptor here comes from a man between 40 and 49 years old in good health and CMV-seropositive.

This clone occurred once. This chain connects TRBV7-8 to TRBJ2-7; 9 nucleotides line up with TRBD1. CDR1 and CDR2 from the germline V gene are SGHVS and FQNEAQ. The junction had 6 bases not matched to a gene; V was cut back by 8 bases and J by 1 base. The CDR3 totals 14 residues. The chain's CDR3 is CASQGDRASYEQYF. The DNA of the CDR3 is TGTGCCAGCCAGGGGGACAGGGCTTCCTACGAGCAGTACTTC. Full variable domain (missing parts from reference TRBV7-8 and TRBJ2-7): GAGVSQSPRYKVAKRGQDVALRCDPISGHVSLFWYQQALGQGPEFLTYFQNEAQLDKSGLPSDRFFAERPEGSVSTLKIQRTQQEDSAVYLCASQGDRASYEQYFGPGTRLTVT.

The rearrangement links TRBV11-3 to TRBJ2-3; TRBD2 agrees at 7 bases. CDR3 length equals 16 residues. The J segment lost 6 bases and the V segment lost 5 bases, leaving 14 bases of the junction unmatched. Per the germline V gene, CDR1 is SGHNT and CDR2 is YENEEA. This CDR3 reads CASSTTREGLADTQYF. In nucleotides, the CDR3 is TGTGCCAGCAGCACTACAAGGGAGGGGCTTGCGGATACGCAGTATTTT.

V usage is TRBV2 and J usage is TRBJ2-2; 7 nucleotides agree with TRBD2. V was clipped by 6 bases and J by 3 bases; unmatched bases: 7. The CDR3 extends over 15 amino acids. CDR1 and CDR2 from the germline V gene are SNHLY and FYNNEI. The CDR3 reads CASRRETSDTGELFF. The CDR3 DNA is TGTGCCAGCAGGCGGGAGACATCTGACACCGGGGAGCTGTTTTTT.

This chain connects TRBV5-4 to TRBJ2-5; TRBD1 matches 8 bases. The CDR3 is 14 amino acids. Germline trimming cut 4 bases from V and 5 bases from J; bases unmatched to any gene: 7. Germline CDR1 reads SGHNT; CDR2 reads YYREEE (reference sequence). The CDR3 is CASSPGQGGETQYF. The CDR3 region has the DNA TGTGCCAGCAGCCCAGGACAGGGCGGGGAGACCCAGTACTTC.

The chain carries TRBV28 and TRBJ2-5; D uncertain. The J call may be incorrect, as the DNA end agrees better with TRBJ2-7. The CDR3 length is 14 residues. Germline V gives CDR1 MDHEN, CDR2 SYDVKM. The CDR3: CASSLGVVPYEQYF. The CDR3 bases are TGTGCCAGCAGTTTAGGTGTTGTCCCCTACGAGCAGTACTTC.

The chain employs TRBV29-1 and TRBJ1-1; 8 bases fit TRBD1. Germline V CDR1 and CDR2: SQVTM, ANQGSEA. The CDR3 is 12 amino acids. The V gene end was trimmed by 6 bases and the J gene end by 4 bases; junction bases not matched to a gene: 4. The CDR3 spells CSVGQGSTEAFF. In nucleotides, the CDR3 is TGCAGCGTAGGACAGGGATCCACTGAAGCTTTCTTT.

This clone was observed a few times. This chain uses TRBV11-2 with TRBJ2-5; a possible D gene is TRBD2 (6 bases). The germline V and J ends were trimmed by 4 bases and 1 base, with 13 bases remaining between them. CDR1 and CDR2 (germline): SGHAT, FQNNGV. This CDR3 has 15 residues. CDR3: CASSSGGDFQETQYF. Here the CDR3 DNA reads TGTGCCAGCAGCTCAGGCGGGGACTTCCAAGAGACCCAGTACTTC.

This chain connects TRBV7-8 to TRBJ2-1; 12 bases align to TRBD2. Germline CDR1 and CDR2: SGHVS and FQNEAQ. The ends lost 3 bases at V and 8 bases at J; junction bases unmatched: 2. The CDR3 is 14 residues long. Written as DNA, the CDR3 is TGTGCCAGCAGCTTTCTAGCGGGAGGGTATGAGCAGTTCTTC. Translated, it gives CASSFLAGGYEQFF.

This clone has more than one count but fewer than ten. The rearrangement joins TRBV4-2 to TRBJ1-2, with D tentatively TRBD1 (5 bases). The CDR3 totals 14 residues. V gave up 1 base and J gave up 6 bases, with 12 bases separating them. Germline loops: CDR1 LGHNA, CDR2 YNFKEQ. CDR3 nucleotides: TGTGCCAGCAGCCAAGTTGTTAAAGGGGATGGCTACACCTTC. Its protein is CASSQVVKGDGYTF.

The J gene is TRBJ2-3, the V gene TRBV18, with 10 bases matching TRBD2. The germline V gene has CDR1 KGHSH and CDR2 LQKENI. This CDR3 has 15 amino acids. Losses at the gene ends were 6 bases for V and 2 bases for J; bases not matched to a gene: 5. The CDR3 coding sequence is TGTGCCAGCTCGCCTGGACTAGCGGACACAGATACGCAGTATTTT. Protein: CASSPGLADTDTQYF.

In nucleotides, the CDR3 is TGTGCCACCAGCAATTACGGGCTAGCGGGACCCTACGAGCAGTACTTC. Its translation is CATSNYGLAGPYEQYF. This sequence joins TRBV15 and TRBJ2-7, with 9 positions matching TRBD2. Per germline, CDR1 LNHNV and CDR2 YYDKDF (reference sequence). The CDR3 loop spans 16 amino acids. V shed 4 bases, J shed 2 bases, and the junction held 9 bases outside the gene matches. Full variable domain (remainder filled in from reference TRBV15 and TRBJ2-7): DAMVIQNPRYQVTQFGKPVTLSCSQTLNHNVMYWYQQKSSQAPKLLFHYYDKDFNNEADTPDNFQSRRPNTSFCFLDIRSPGLGDTAMYLCATSNYGLAGPYEQYFGPGTRLTVT.

The chain has TRBV18 and TRBJ1-5; D might be TRBD1 (5 bases). The germline gives CDR1 KGHSH, CDR2 LQKENI. This CDR3 comprises 16 residues. Trimming stripped 3 bases from V and 3 bases from J, with 15 bases between. CDR3 amino acids: CASSPTGRGNNQPQHF. The CDR3 DNA reads TGTGCCAGCTCACCTACCGGACGGGGGAACAATCAGCCCCAGCATTTT.

This clone has a single count. The rearrangement joins TRBV19 to TRBJ2-1; 8 bases line up with TRBD2. The CDR3 has 15 amino acids. Trimming at V came to 3 bases and at J to 9 bases, leaving 10 bases not matched to a gene. Germline V lookup: CDR1 LNHDA, CDR2 SQIVND (reference sequence). The CDR3 DNA is TGTGCCAGTAGTATTTATAGCGGGAAAGGCGGTGAGCAGTTCTTC. This sequence encodes CASSIYSGKGGEQFF. Full variable domain (missing parts from reference TRBV19 and TRBJ2-1): DGGITQSPKYLFRKEGQNVTLSCEQNLNHDAMYWYRQDPGQGLRLIYYSQIVNDFQKGDIAEGYSVSREKKESFPLTVTSAQKNPTAFYLCASSIYSGKGGEQFFGPGTRLTVL.

The gene calls are TRBV29-1 and TRBJ1-4, with D tentatively TRBD1 (6 bases). The CDR3 extends over 13 amino acids. V lost 5 bases, J lost 3 bases, and 10 bases lay in between. The germline gives CDR1 SQVTM, CDR2 ANQGSEA. CDR3 sequence (DNA): TGCAGCGTTCAGGGGACGGCTAATGAAAAACTGTTTTTT. Protein sequence: CSVQGTANEKLFF.

V and J are TRBV7-9 and TRBJ2-5, with TRBD1 matching over 9 bases. The germline CDR1 and CDR2 sequences are SEHNR and FQNEAQ (reference sequence). The CDR3 totals 15 residues. The J segment lost 2 bases and the V segment lost 3 bases, leaving 4 bases of the junction unmatched. CDR3 sequence: CASSFTGGEQETQYF. The CDR3 bases are TGTGCCAGCAGCTTTACAGGGGGCGAACAAGAGACCCAGTACTTC.

The rearrangement joins TRBV19 to TRBJ2-7; 9 bases agree with TRBD1. Germline-derived CDR1 and CDR2 are LNHDA and SQIVND (reference sequence). V shed 8 bases and J 5 bases; nucleotides not matched to a gene: 7. CDR3 length equals 13 residues. CDR3 sequence: CASGKQGAHEQYF. The CDR3 coding sequence is TGTGCCAGTGGTAAACAGGGGGCCCACGAGCAGTACTTC.

The CDR3 protein is CASSGPPGSLGGDTQYF. In nucleotides, the CDR3 is TGTGCCAGCAGTGGCCCCCCCGGGTCCCTCGGGGGAGATACGCAGTATTTT. The J gene is TRBJ2-3, the V gene TRBV2; D might be TRBD2 (6 bases). Between the trimmed V and J ends, which lost 4 bases and 5 bases, there was a span of 22 bases. Germline V gives CDR1 SNHLY, CDR2 FYNNEI. The CDR3 extends over 17 amino acids.

CDR3 nucleotides: TGTGCCAGCACCACGGTCAGGGAGGAGGGCTACACCTTC. This translates into CASTTVREEGYTF. The chain links TRBV4-2 to TRBJ1-2, with D maybe TRBD1 (5 bases). Trimming took off 7 bases at V and 8 bases at J, with 17 bases between the two ends. Germline V lookup: CDR1 LGHNA, CDR2 YNFKEQ. This CDR3 is 13 amino acids long.

This clone was seen more than once but under ten times. This chain uses TRBV12-1 with TRBJ2-7; the table's D call, TRBD2, has no DNA check behind it. TRBV12-1 is a listed pseudogene. The CDR3 contains 14 residues. The CDR3 spells CASSWGGPSNEQYF. The CDR3 DNA reads TGTGCCAGCAGTTGGGGGGGACCCTCCAACGAGCAGTACTTC.

The CDR3 bases are TGTGCCAGCAGTTACCCGTCAGACATGAACACTGAAGCTTTCTTT. This encodes CASSYPSDMNTEAFF. The chain joins TRBV6-6 to TRBJ1-1; D call uncertain. Germline lookup yields CDR1 MNHNY and CDR2 SVGAGI (reference sequence). Trimming left V 2 bases short and J 0 bases short, with 10 bases between. This CDR3 comprises 15 residues.

Concerning this clone: Other DNA sequences from this sample encode an identical CDR3 as well. The chain combines TRBV29-1 with TRBJ1-5, with 8 bases lining up with TRBD1. The germline V gene encodes CDR1 SQVTM and CDR2 ANQGSEA. Trimming took 7 bases from V and 2 from J; bases not matched to a gene: 4. The CDR3 sequence is 13 residues long. The CDR3 region is CSAGQGGNQPQHF. CDR3 sequence (DNA): TGCAGCGCCGGACAGGGAGGCAATCAGCCCCAGCATTTT.

This rearrangement joins TRBV5-1 to TRBJ1-2; 10 nucleotides match TRBD1. Germline CDR1 SGHRS, CDR2 YFSETQ. This CDR3 contains 14 residues. J lost 7 bases, V lost 2 bases, and 5 bases had no gene match. The CDR3 here is CASSFGTGVVGYTF. CDR3 nucleotide sequence: TGCGCCAGCAGCTTTGGGACAGGGGTGGTTGGCTACACCTTC.

The V and J genes are TRBV5-1 and TRBJ2-3, with TRBD2 matching over 8 bases. The V segment lost 4 bases and the J segment 3 bases; nucleotides outside the gene matches: 10. This CDR3 contains 16 residues. Germline V gives CDR1 SGHRS, CDR2 YFSETQ. CDR3 nucleotides: TGCGCCAGCAGCCTCCGCGGGGGGCCGTGGACAGATACGCAGTATTTT. Encoded protein: CASSLRGGPWTDTQYF.

The rearrangement links TRBV19 to TRBJ1-5, with unresolved D. The germline gives CDR1 LNHDA, CDR2 SQIVND (reference sequence). The length of the CDR3 is 14 residues. The chain's CDR3 is CASRGGLKYQPQHF. The CDR3 coding sequence is TGTGCTTCGCGAGGAGGGCTGAAGTATCAGCCCCAGCATTTT. The full variable domain, completed using reference TRBV19 and TRBJ1-5, is DGGITQSPKYLFRKEGQNVTLSCEQNLNHDAMYWYRQDPGQGLRLIYYSQIVNDFQKGDIAEGYSVSREKKESFPLTVTSAQKNPTAFYLCASRGGLKYQPQHFGDGTRLSIL.

V usage is TRBV6-1 and J usage is TRBJ2-5, with no clear D. V lost 5 bases and J 5 bases, leaving 9 bases between the germline ends. The CDR3 totals 12 residues. Germline CDR1 is MNHNS and CDR2 is SASEGT. The CDR3 here is CASSWSRETQYF. CDR3 in DNA: TGTGCCAGCAGTTGGAGTAGGGAGACCCAGTACTTC.